Sequencing of this T cell receptor beta chain was carried out in a study of cytomegalovirus exposure and HLA in healthy donors. V was clipped by 1 base and J by 2 bases; unmatched bases: 6. The length of the CDR3 is 16 residues. Per the germline V gene, CDR1 is MNHNS and CDR2 is SASEGT. Method: immunoSEQ multiplex PCR; TCRdb's copy keeps in-frame clones and lacks some. The table includes about 120,000 clones, approximately 88% detected once. The sequence was obtained from a woman in her late teens or twenties in good health and CMV-seronegative. The sample consisted of PBMCs. The chain is built from TRBV6-1 and TRBJ2-3, with 7 nucleotides matching TRBD2. The CDR3 nucleotides are TGTGCCAGCAGTGAAGAGCGGGGCGGGTTCACAGATACGCAGTATTTT. Its protein is CASSEERGGFTDTQYF.